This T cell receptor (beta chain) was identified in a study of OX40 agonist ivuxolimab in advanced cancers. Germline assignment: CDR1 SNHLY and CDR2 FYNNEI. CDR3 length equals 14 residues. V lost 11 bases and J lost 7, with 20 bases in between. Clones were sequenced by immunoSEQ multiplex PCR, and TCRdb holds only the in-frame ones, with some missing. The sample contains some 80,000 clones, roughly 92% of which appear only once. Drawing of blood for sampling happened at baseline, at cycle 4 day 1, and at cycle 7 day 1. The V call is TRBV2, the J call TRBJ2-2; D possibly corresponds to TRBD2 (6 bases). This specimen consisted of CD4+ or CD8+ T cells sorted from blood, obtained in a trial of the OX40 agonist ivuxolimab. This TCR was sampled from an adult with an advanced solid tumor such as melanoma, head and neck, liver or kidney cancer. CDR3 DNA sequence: TGTGCCGGAGTGGGGGGACTGGGGAGCGGGGAGCTGTTTTTT. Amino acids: CAGVGGLGSGELFF. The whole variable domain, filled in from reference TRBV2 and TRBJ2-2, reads EPEVTQTPSHQVTQMGQEVILRCVPISNHLYFYWYRQILGQKVEFLVSFYNNEISEKSEIFDDQFSVERPDGSNFTLKIRSTKLEDSAMYFCAGVGGLGSGELFFGEGSRLTVL.